The rows below give T cell receptor beta chains drawn from one sample of a study of blood T cell repertoires in COVID-19. Sequencing was performed with immunoSEQ multiplex PCR; in TCRdb, only in-frame clones are kept and a portion is missing. Of 350,000 or so clones listed, about nine tenths are singletons. The material sequenced was peripheral blood. These receptors all come from a woman aged 60 to 75 with COVID-19, enrolled during active disease. The CDR3 runs from the conserved cysteine through the conserved F or W.

j_call v_call cdr3_aa
TRBJ1-3 TRBV12-3/TRBV12-4 CAQGSSGNTIYF
TRBJ2-7 TRBV28 CASSRGGSSYEQYF
TRBJ1-5 TRBV12-3/TRBV12-4 CASSLWGGQPQHF
TRBJ1-5 TRBV5-5 CASSLTRDRGNQPQHF
TRBJ1-1 TRBV5-1 CASSPRDRATGTNTEAFF
TRBJ2-3 TRBV14 CASSHLAGAYRTDTQYF
TRBJ1-2 TRBV11-2 CASSLGVGGDYGYTF
TRBJ2-3 TRBV5-1 CASSLQTGVAADTQYF
TRBJ2-3 TRBV16 CASSPGTSGVKDTQYF
TRBJ2-2 TRBV7-9 CASSLETETGELFF
TRBJ1-1 TRBV3-1/TRBV3-2 CASSRQNQNTEAFF
TRBJ1-6 TRBV11-2 CASSLDGAWVSYNSPLHF
TRBJ1-1 TRBV7-5 CVRSLTGGSTEAFF
TRBJ1-2 TRBV2 CASSGDPTGLGYTF
TRBJ1-2 TRBV10-3 CAISDPNRAQHYGYTF
TRBJ1-1 TRBV5-6 CASSSMTMGQTEAFF
TRBJ2-1 TRBV5-6 CASSPPGDINEQFF
TRBJ1-5 TRBV19 CASSTRRTGGDQPQHF
TRBJ2-5 TRBV4-1 CASSQTSGATQETQYF
TRBJ1-1 TRBV27 CASSSGTGGTEAFF
TRBJ1-4 TRBV7-9 CASSVQQGPNEKLFF
TRBJ2-6 TRBV3-1/TRBV3-2 CASSQGGGGSSGANVLTF
TRBJ1-1 TRBV27 CASSLIQGETEAFF
TRBJ1-4 TRBV24-1 CATSDFGRGKLFF
TRBJ1-6 TRBV4-1 CASSLYSYNSPLHF
TRBJ1-1 TRBV18 CASSPWGDTEAFF
TRBJ2-7 TRBV5-1 CASSFGTGGYEQYF
TRBJ2-6 TRBV19 CASSDSGTGKAGANVLTF
TRBJ1-1 TRBV2 CASSRQGQGTEAFF
TRBJ2-1 TRBV24-1 CATGGGSSYNEQFF
TRBJ1-4 TRBV12-3/TRBV12-4 CASSPGAGVGLFF
TRBJ1-2 TRBV18 CASSSSGTEVKVHTF
TRBJ2-2 TRBV4-1 CASSQDGTGGYTGELFF
TRBJ1-4 TRBV11-1 CASSSRGDNEKLFF
TRBJ2-1 TRBV19 CASSLGNREQFF
TRBJ2-3 TRBV4-1 CASSRQGGDTQYF
TRBJ2-7 TRBV9 CASSVGGTTQGEQYF
TRBJ1-1 TRBV28 CASSPRWNTEAFF
TRBJ1-6 TRBV5-5 CASSRQPGSNSPLHF
TRBJ2-5 TRBV4-2 CASSQRGGQETQYF
TRBJ1-4 TRBV5-6 CASSLPGGQAKLFF
TRBJ2-5 TRBV5-4 CASSRGSQETQYF
TRBJ2-5 TRBV5-1 CASSTDRGRGETQYF
TRBJ2-1 TRBV7-6 CASSLVVGPYNEQFF
TRBJ1-2 TRBV11-2 CASSLRVSDGYTF